The 29 T cell receptor beta chains below come from one sample, sequenced in a study of T-cell reconstitution after alpha-beta-depleted transplantation in children. Unique molecular identifiers were built into the TCRbeta library. MiXCR was run by TCRdb on the PCR reads, yielding one entry per CDR3 protein. The repertoire holds approximately 85,000 distinct CDR3 sequences, with 15% to 17% as singletons. The source was PBMCs, mostly from graft donor cells, collected 180 days after TCRalphabeta/CD19-depleted stem cell transplant. These receptors all come from a male patient aged 2-15 years who had a stem cell transplant for acute lymphoblastic leukemia, so the T cells may come from the graft donor.

This rearrangement joins TRBV7-6 to TRBJ2-1; perhaps D is TRBD1 or TRBD2 (5 bases each). The V and J ends lost 1 base and 10 bases respectively, with 11 bases between them. This CDR3 is 13 amino acids long. Germline V gene sequence: CDR1 SGHVS, CDR2 FNYEAQ. The CDR3 reads CASSLGDGAEQFF. The CDR3 DNA is TGTGCCAGCAGCTTAGGGGACGGCGCCGAGCAGTTCTTC.

The genes are TRBV5-5 and TRBJ1-6; D is ambiguous. The CDR3 totals 16 residues. Trimming removed 1 base from V and 5 bases from J, with 13 bases in between. Germline loops: CDR1 SGHKS, CDR2 YYEKEE (reference sequence). This CDR3 is CASSLRAGRDNSPLHF. CDR3 nucleotide sequence: TGTGCCAGCAGCTTGAGGGCGGGAAGAGATAATTCACCCCTCCACTTT.

The chain is built from TRBV12-3 or TRBV12-4 and TRBJ1-5, with 11 bases lining up with TRBD1. V gave up 6 bases and J gave up 7 bases; unmatched junction bases: 11. The CDR3 contains 16 residues. The CDR3, as DNA: TGTGCCAGCAGACAAGGAGCGGGACAGGGGGGGCAGCCCCAGCATTTT. Protein product: CASRQGAGQGGQPQHF.

Turning to this clonotype: A clone one base away is much larger, so this may be a read error. Without the conserved terminal phenylalanine or tryptophan, this CDR3 likely stems from a read error. This rearrangement joins TRBV20-1 to TRBJ2-3; D unresolved. The V end lost 0 bases, the J end lost 3 bases, and 7 bases lay between the germline ends. CDR3 length: 13 amino acids. The germline CDR1 and CDR2 sequences are DFQATT and SNEGSKA (reference sequence). The CDR3: CSAREELTDTQYY. CDR3 sequence (DNA): TGCAGTGCTAGAGAAGAATTGACAGATACGCAGTATTAT.

This clonotype was found many times. This chain uses TRBV7-2 with TRBJ2-2; D is unresolved. Germline V CDR1 and CDR2: SGHTA, FQGNSA. Trimming cost V 5 bases and J 2 bases, with 12 bases left between them. CDR3 length equals 15 residues. The CDR3 sequence is CASSLFGFNTGELFF. The CDR3 bases are TGTGCCAGCAGCCTGTTTGGATTTAACACCGGGGAGCTGTTTTTT.

This chain joins TRBV7-2 and TRBJ2-3; a weak D match, TRBD2 (6 bases). In germline, CDR1 is SGHTA, CDR2 FQGNSA. With 6 bases removed from V and 5 bases from J, the gap between germline ends came to 15 bases. CDR3 length: 14 residues. Here the CDR3 DNA reads TGTGCCAGCAGGGGACTGGGAGTCCGAGATACGCAGTATTTT. It translates to CASRGLGVRDTQYF.

This clonotype appeared many times. V and J are TRBV10-3 and TRBJ2-3; 11 bases match TRBD2. The CDR3 is 14 residues long. Per germline, CDR1 ENHRY and CDR2 SYGVKD. Unmatched junction bases numbered 3, after V lost 5 bases and J lost 5 bases. Here the CDR3 reads CAISTGTSGDTQYF. DNA of the CDR3: TGTGCCATCAGTACCGGGACTAGCGGAGATACGCAGTATTTT.

The V call is TRBV20-1, the J call TRBJ2-5; TRBD2 agrees at 12 bases. Germline V gene sequence: CDR1 DFQATT, CDR2 SNEGSKA (reference sequence). Trimming at V came to 5 bases and at J to 1 base, leaving 5 bases not matched to a gene. This CDR3 region has 15 residues. CDR3 DNA: TGCAGTGCTGGGGCTAGCGGGGGGGGCCAAGAGACCCAGTACTTC. Translated: CSAGASGGGQETQYF.

This clonotype appeared many times. The chain links TRBV20-1 to TRBJ2-5, with D possibly being TRBD2 (6 bases). V lost 6 bases to trimming and J lost 4 bases, with 12 bases between them. CDR1 is DFQATT, CDR2 SNEGSKA, per germline (reference sequence). The CDR3 totals 12 residues. As DNA, the CDR3 is TGCAGTGCCCCGACTAGGGGAGAGACCCAGTACTTC. Amino acids: CSAPTRGETQYF.

The CDR3 DNA reads TGCGCCAGCAGCTTGGAACTAGCGGGGGGCTCCTACGAGCAGTACTTC. This encodes CASSLELAGGSYEQYF. The chain links TRBV5-1 to TRBJ2-7; 12 positions agree with TRBD2. The ends lost 0 bases at V and 0 bases at J; junction bases unmatched: 1. The CDR3 is 16 residues long. Germline CDR1 reads SGHRS; CDR2 reads YFSETQ. Filled out from reference TRBV5-1 and TRBJ2-7, the complete variable domain reads KAGVTQTPRYLIKTRGQQVTLSCSPISGHRSVSWYQQTPGQGLQFLFEYFSETQRNKGNFPGRFSGRQFSNSRSEMNVSTLELGDSALYLCASSLELAGGSYEQYFGPGTRLTVT.

The sample holds a few counts of this clonotype. The chain couples TRBV12-3 or TRBV12-4 to TRBJ2-7; D gene uncertain. This CDR3 spans 13 amino acids. Trimming pared 6 bases from V and 3 bases from J, leaving 12 bases between. DNA for the CDR3: TGTGCCAGCAGACAAGGGCGGATCTACGAGCAGTACTTC. Translating gives CASRQGRIYEQYF.

This clonotype was seen more than once but under ten times. CDR3 bases: TGTGCCAGCATAGACAGGGCCTACCTCCCGTCTAACTATGGCTACACCTTC. This translates into CASIDRAYLPSNYGYTF. V usage is TRBV6-1 and J usage is TRBJ1-2; TRBD1 agrees at 7 bases. The CDR3 consists of 17 residues. Germline lookup yields CDR1 MNHNS and CDR2 SASEGT. The V and J ends lost 7 bases and 0 bases, in that order; junction bases with no gene match: 14.

In this sample, this clonotype turned up a few times. This sequence joins TRBV5-1 and TRBJ2-7; tentative D call: TRBD1 (5 bases). CDR1 and CDR2 from the germline V gene are SGHRS and YFSETQ. The CDR3 runs 12 residues. Trimming pared 4 bases from V and 5 bases from J, leaving 10 bases between. Here the CDR3 reads CASSPEGDEQYF. The CDR3 DNA reads as TGCGCCAGCAGCCCTGAAGGGGACGAGCAGTACTTC.

In its sample, this clonotype was seen a few times. This chain joins TRBV6-1 and TRBJ2-7; 10 positions match TRBD1. V lost 6 bases, J lost 5 bases, and 4 bases stayed unmatched. CDR3 size: 13 residues. CDR1 MNHNS and CDR2 SASEGT come from the germline V gene. This CDR3 is CASRGTGDNEQYF. The DNA for the CDR3 is TGTGCCAGCAGAGGGACAGGGGACAACGAGCAGTACTTC.

This clonotype came up many times. The chain is built from TRBV11-2 and TRBJ2-3, with 14 bases identical to TRBD2. J lost 7 bases, V lost 1 base, and 10 bases had no gene match. Per the germline V gene, CDR1 is SGHAT and CDR2 is FQNNGV. This CDR3 is 18 amino acids long. The CDR3 sequence is CASSLVGLGLAGVNTQYF. For the CDR3, the DNA is TGTGCCAGCAGCTTAGTAGGCCTGGGACTAGCGGGAGTGAATACGCAGTATTTT.

A few counts support this clonotype. CDR3 region: CSAILSGGNTGELFF. CDR3 sequence (DNA): TGCAGTGCTATCCTATCGGGGGGGAACACCGGGGAGCTGTTTTTT. V gene TRBV20-1 combines with J gene TRBJ2-2; 7 nucleotides align to TRBD2. This CDR3 is built from 15 residues. In germline, CDR1 is DFQATT, CDR2 SNEGSKA (reference sequence). With 4 bases clipped from V and 1 base from J, the junction kept 6 bases outside the gene matches.

The CDR3 is CASSQDHIGSTQYF. The CDR3 region has the DNA TGTGCCAGCAGCCAAGATCATATAGGGAGTACGCAGTATTTT. The chain couples TRBV3-1 to TRBJ2-3; perhaps TRBD2 as D (5 bases). Germline lookup yields CDR1 LGHDT and CDR2 YNNKEL (reference sequence). The V and J ends lost 0 bases and 8 bases respectively, with 12 bases between them. The CDR3 runs 14 residues.

In its sample, this clonotype was seen a few times. In DNA form, the CDR3 reads TGTGCCACCCGAACCGGGGCGCCGGGCACTGAAGCTTTCTTT. Amino acids: CATRTGAPGTEAFF. V usage is TRBV15 and J usage is TRBJ1-1; tentative D call: TRBD1 (5 bases). The CDR3 runs to 14 residues. Germline lookup yields CDR1 LNHNV and CDR2 YYDKDF (reference sequence). With 8 bases removed from V and 4 bases from J, the gap between germline ends came to 17 bases.

The count of this clonotype is one. This rearrangement joins TRBV6-5 to TRBJ2-5; no firm D call. CDR1 and CDR2 (germline): MNHEY, SVGAGI. V was cut by 6 bases and J by 7 bases, with 12 bases left in between. This CDR3 comprises 12 residues. The CDR3 is CASRSSKGTQYF. The CDR3 DNA follows: TGTGCCAGCAGGAGTAGCAAGGGGACCCAGTACTTC.

The chain recombines TRBV20-1 with TRBJ2-1, with 8 bases matching TRBD2. In germline, CDR1 is DFQATT, CDR2 SNEGSKA (reference sequence). The CDR3 consists of 14 residues. V was pared by 4 bases and J by 0 bases, with 2 bases of the junction left unmatched. Written as DNA, the CDR3 is TGCAGTGCTAAACTAGCGGCCTCCTACAATGAGCAGTTCTTC. It is translated as CSAKLAASYNEQFF.

In nucleotides, the CDR3 is TGTGCCAGCAGCCCGAACAGGGTTAGCACAGATACGCAGTATTTT. Protein sequence: CASSPNRVSTDTQYF. The gene calls are TRBV7-9 and TRBJ2-3, with D perhaps TRBD1 (6 bases). Germline CDR1 and CDR2: SEHNR and FQNEAQ (reference sequence). The CDR3 is 15 amino acids. V was clipped by 5 bases and J by 0 bases, with 12 bases between them.

This clonotype was detected a few times. The rearrangement uses TRBV14 and TRBJ2-1; 13 bases agree with TRBD2. The junction had 4 bases not matched to a gene; V was cut back by 4 bases and J by 4 bases. The CDR3 loop spans 16 amino acids. Germline-derived CDR1 and CDR2 are SGHDN and FVKESK. DNA of the CDR3: TGTGCCAGCAGCCTGACTAGCGGGGGGCTTTACAATGAGCAGTTCTTC. This gives the protein CASSLTSGGLYNEQFF.

This clonotype was seen more than once but under ten times. The CDR3 loop reads CASSFGTSGVVETQYF. In nucleotides, the CDR3 is TGTGCCAGCAGCTTCGGGACTAGCGGGGTGGTAGAGACCCAGTACTTC. The V gene is TRBV5-5, the J gene TRBJ2-5; 13 bases agree with TRBD2. Trimming cost V 2 bases and J 4 bases; bases outside gene matches: 5. This CDR3 contains 16 residues. Germline V CDR1 and CDR2: SGHKS, YYEKEE (reference sequence).

The V and J genes are TRBV14 and TRBJ1-1, with D possibly being TRBD1 (5 bases). The CDR3 runs 14 residues. The germline V gene encodes CDR1 SGHDN and CDR2 FVKESK. The ends were cut back, 4 bases at V and 1 base at J, with 10 bases in the middle. Here the CDR3 reads CASSLIQANTEAFF. The CDR3 DNA is TGTGCCAGCAGCCTAATACAGGCGAACACTGAAGCTTTCTTT. Supplemented by reference TRBV14 and TRBJ1-1, the full variable domain reads EAGVTQFPSHSVIEKGQTVTLRCDPISGHDNLYWYRRVMGKEIKFLLHFVKESKQDESGMPNNRFLAERTGGTYSTLKVQPAELEDSGVYFCASSLIQANTEAFFGQGTRLTVV.

Many counts were recorded for this clonotype. The rearrangement joins TRBV12-3 or TRBV12-4 to TRBJ2-1, with 10 nucleotides matching TRBD1. CDR3 length: 17 amino acids. The V gene end was trimmed by 5 bases and the J gene end by 7 bases; junction bases not matched to a gene: 14. CDR3 sequence: CASSTPGQGPKGNEQFF. The CDR3 DNA is TGTGCCAGCAGTACACCGGGACAGGGGCCGAAAGGTAATGAGCAGTTCTTC.

The chain is built from TRBV21-1 and TRBJ2-5. TRBV21-1 has pseudogene status. CDR3 size: 14 residues. CDR3 in DNA: TGTGCCAGCAGCAAGCCAGACGGTACAGGGACCCAGTACTTC. Translated, it gives CASSKPDGTGTQYF.

The chain couples TRBV6-2 or TRBV6-3 to TRBJ1-5, with TRBD1 matching 9 bases. The CDR3 consists of 19 residues. Per the germline V gene, CDR1 is MNHEY and CDR2 is SVGEGT. V lost 2 bases and J lost 2; bases outside the gene matches: 13. The CDR3 protein is CASSYPGQGIPYGNQPQHF. In DNA, the CDR3 is TGTGCCAGCAGTTACCCCGGACAGGGGATCCCTTATGGCAATCAGCCCCAGCATTTT.

This clonotype occurred many times. The chain uses TRBV28 and TRBJ2-7; TRBD2 aligns across 7 bases. The length of the CDR3 is 14 residues. Unmatched junction bases numbered 2, after V lost 3 bases and J lost 0 bases. The germline V gene has CDR1 MDHEN and CDR2 SYDVKM. The CDR3 sequence is CASSFTGGSYEQYF. The CDR3 coding sequence is TGTGCCAGCAGTTTTACGGGGGGCTCCTACGAGCAGTACTTC.

This clonotype was observed a few times. The rearrangement links TRBV18 to TRBJ2-7; D is ambiguous. The V gene lost 3 bases and the J gene lost 5 bases, with 11 bases spanning the gap. Germline CDR1 KGHSH, CDR2 LQKENI. This CDR3 is 13 amino acids long. CDR3 loop: CASSPFDWDEQYF. CDR3 DNA: TGTGCCAGCTCACCCTTTGACTGGGACGAGCAGTACTTC.